This TCR beta chain was identified in a study of blood T cell repertoires in COVID-19. Study overall: Donors in the United States, Italy and Spain gave samples during acute or convalescent COVID-19. Sources were T cells, B-cell-depleted T cells, or PBMCs; the material itself was cDNA or gDNA.

V was cut by 2 bases and J by 1 base, with 7 bases left in between. This CDR3 comprises 13 residues. Germline lookup yields CDR1 GTSNPN and CDR2 SVGIG (reference sequence). Authors' methods: Estimates of nucleated cell counts were drawn from the amplification of reference gene primers. Sequenced by immunoSEQ multiplex PCR; TCRdb stores in-frame clones only, minus some. V, J and clone size are taken as reported in that table, and D and trimming were inferred from the DNA itself. Of 50,000 or so clones detected, roughly 89% appear once; the ten largest clones hold 25% to 35%. V usage is TRBV30 and J usage is TRBJ2-3; unclear D gene. This TCR was recovered from a human donor in a cohort sampled during active COVID-19. Source material: peripheral blood. The CDR3 reads CAWSPSRTDTQYF. Here the CDR3 DNA reads TGTGCCTGGAGTCCCAGTCGCACAGATACGCAGTATTTT.